What follows are 5 T cell receptor beta chains derived from one specimen sequenced in a study of cytomegalovirus exposure and HLA in healthy donors (TCRdb year 2017). Libraries were constructed by the immunoSEQ multiplex PCR assay. The table was pulled from immuneACCESS by TCRdb, which kept in-frame rearrangements only. Such tables lose some clones; where checked, under half of the loss comes from unresolved V genes, and the rest has no known cause. The sample contains about 200,000 clones, over 75% of them found a single time. The top ten constitute approximately 2% of the sample. The specimen sequenced was PBMCs. All receptors come from a woman between 18 and 29 years old in good health and CMV-seropositive.

The chain links TRBV9 to TRBJ2-5; 10 bases match TRBD2. Germline V gene data show CDR1 as SGDLS and CDR2 as YYNGEE. V dropped 0 bases and J dropped 5; count of bases not matched to a gene: 4. CDR3 length: 15 residues. The CDR3 DNA is TGTGCCAGCAGCGTAGGGCTAGCGGGAGTGGAGACCCAGTACTTC. Translating it yields CASSVGLAGVETQYF.

V and J are TRBV6-1 and TRBJ1-4, with 8 bases lining up with TRBD1. Germline CDR1 is MNHNS and CDR2 is SASEGT. This CDR3 region has 15 residues. The V and J ends lost 2 bases and 11 bases, in that order; junction bases with no gene match: 10. The CDR3 bases are TGTGCCAGCAGTGAACGAGGACAGGGCTTAGGGAAACTGTTTTTT. Its protein product is CASSERGQGLGKLFF.

This rearrangement joins TRBV11-1 to TRBJ1-5, with TRBD1 identical over 7 bases. CDR1 is SGHAT, CDR2 FQDESV, per germline (reference sequence). This CDR3 has 13 amino acids. The V segment lost 5 bases and the J segment 5 bases; nucleotides outside the gene matches: 3. This CDR3 reads CASSRGGDQPQHF. CDR3 nucleotides: TGTGCCAGCAGCCGAGGGGGCGATCAGCCCCAGCATTTT.

V gene TRBV2 combines with J gene TRBJ2-5; 8 bases are a match to TRBD2. The CDR3 is 17 residues long. Germline V lookup: CDR1 SNHLY, CDR2 FYNNEI. The trim removed 3 bases at V and 7 bases at J, leaving 16 bases unmatched. The chain's CDR3 is CASSEVPPGGAQGTQYF. The CDR3 nucleotides read TGTGCCAGCAGTGAGGTCCCTCCCGGGGGGGCCCAGGGGACCCAGTACTTC.

This rearrangement joins TRBV15 to TRBJ2-1; D not certain. Germline CDR1 reads LNHNV; CDR2 reads YYDKDF (reference sequence). This CDR3 region has 17 residues. V was cut by 0 bases and J by 0 bases, with 12 bases left in between. CDR3 sequence reads: CATSRDRQERSYNEQFF. CDR3 in DNA: TGTGCCACCAGCAGAGATCGGCAGGAACGCTCCTACAATGAGCAGTTCTTC.